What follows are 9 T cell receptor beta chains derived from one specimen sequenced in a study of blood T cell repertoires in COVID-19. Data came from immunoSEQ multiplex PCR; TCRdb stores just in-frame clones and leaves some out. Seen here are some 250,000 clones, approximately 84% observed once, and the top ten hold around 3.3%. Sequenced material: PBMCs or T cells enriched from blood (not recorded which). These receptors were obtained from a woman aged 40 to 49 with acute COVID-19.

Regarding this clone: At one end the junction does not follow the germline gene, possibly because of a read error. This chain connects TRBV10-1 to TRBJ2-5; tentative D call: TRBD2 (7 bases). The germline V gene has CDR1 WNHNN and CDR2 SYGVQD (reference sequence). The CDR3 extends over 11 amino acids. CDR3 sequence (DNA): TGCGCCAGCAGGGGGTCGGGGGGCCTTAACTTC. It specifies CASRGSGGLNF.

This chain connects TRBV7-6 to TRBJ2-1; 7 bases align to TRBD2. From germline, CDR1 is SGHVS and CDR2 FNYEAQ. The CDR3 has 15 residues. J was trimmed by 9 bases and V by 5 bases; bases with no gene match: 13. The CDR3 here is CASSPQGSGQVEQFF. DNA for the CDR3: TGTGCCAGCAGCCCTCAGGGTAGCGGGCAGGTTGAGCAGTTCTTC. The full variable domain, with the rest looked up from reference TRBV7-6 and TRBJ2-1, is GAGVSQSPRYKVTKRGQDVALRCDPISGHVSLYWYRQALGQGPEFLTYFNYEAQQDKSGLPNDRFSAERPEGSISTLTIQRTEQRDSAMYRCASSPQGSGQVEQFFGPGTRLTVL.

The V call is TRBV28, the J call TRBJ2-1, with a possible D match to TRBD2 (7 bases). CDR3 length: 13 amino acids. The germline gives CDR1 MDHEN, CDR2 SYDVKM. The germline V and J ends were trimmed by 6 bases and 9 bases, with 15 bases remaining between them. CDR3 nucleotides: TGTGCCAGCAGCGTGGAGGGGGGGAGTGAGCAGTTCTTC. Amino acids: CASSVEGGSEQFF.

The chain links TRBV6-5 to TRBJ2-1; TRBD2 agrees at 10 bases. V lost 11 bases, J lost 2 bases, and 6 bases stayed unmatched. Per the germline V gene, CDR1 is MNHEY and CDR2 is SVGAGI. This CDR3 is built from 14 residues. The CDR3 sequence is CAGEREGAYNEQFF. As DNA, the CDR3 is TGTGCCGGAGAGCGGGAGGGCGCCTACAATGAGCAGTTCTTC.

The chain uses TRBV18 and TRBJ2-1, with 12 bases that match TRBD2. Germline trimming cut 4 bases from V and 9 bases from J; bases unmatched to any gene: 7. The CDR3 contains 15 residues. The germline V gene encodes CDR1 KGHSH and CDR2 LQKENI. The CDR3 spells CASSRASGREVEQFF. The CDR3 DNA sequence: TGTGCCAGCTCACGAGCTAGCGGGAGGGAGGTTGAGCAGTTCTTC.

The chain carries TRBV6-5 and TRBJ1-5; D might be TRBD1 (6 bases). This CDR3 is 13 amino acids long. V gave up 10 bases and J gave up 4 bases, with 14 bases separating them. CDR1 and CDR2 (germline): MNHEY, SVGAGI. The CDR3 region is CATREGGNQPQHF. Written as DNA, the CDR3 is TGTGCCACCAGAGAGGGGGGGAATCAGCCCCAGCATTTT.

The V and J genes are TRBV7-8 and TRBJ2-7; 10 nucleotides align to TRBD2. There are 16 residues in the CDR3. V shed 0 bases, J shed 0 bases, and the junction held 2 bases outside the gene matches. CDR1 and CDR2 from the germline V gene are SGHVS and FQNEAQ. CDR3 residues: CASSLALAGDSYEQYF. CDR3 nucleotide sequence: TGTGCCAGCAGCTTAGCCCTAGCGGGAGACTCCTACGAGCAGTACTTC.

CDR3 sequence (DNA): TGTGCCAGCAGTACGGGGGGCGATGGCAATCAGCCCCAGCATTTT. This sequence encodes CASSTGGDGNQPQHF. The V call is TRBV7-9, the J call TRBJ1-5, with D possibly matching TRBD1 (6 bases). CDR1 is SEHNR, CDR2 FQNEAQ, per germline (reference sequence). The CDR3 consists of 15 residues. Between the trimmed V and J ends, which lost 6 bases and 2 bases, there was a span of 14 bases.

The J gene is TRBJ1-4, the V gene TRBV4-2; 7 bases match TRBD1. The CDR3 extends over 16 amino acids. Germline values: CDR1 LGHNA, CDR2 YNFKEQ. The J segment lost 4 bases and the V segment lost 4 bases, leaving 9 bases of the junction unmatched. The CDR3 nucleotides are TGTGCCAGCAGCCGAGGCGGACAGGCCCTTAATGAAAAACTGTTTTTT. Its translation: CASSRGGQALNEKLFF.